These 21 T cell receptor beta chains were all obtained from the same sample, sequenced in a study of blood T cell repertoires in COVID-19. This table comes from immunoSEQ multiplex PCR, and its TCRdb copy is limited to in-frame clones, with some not included. The sample includes 210,000 or so clones, about 88% of them seen just once. Input material: peripheral blood. The receptors come from a woman aged 40 to 50 who had recovered from COVID-19.

The CDR3 DNA follows: TGTGCCAGCAGTTTCGCTCTGACAGGGACCTTCACTGAAGCTTTCTTT. This gives the protein CASSFALTGTFTEAFF. This chain uses TRBV28 with TRBJ1-1; TRBD1 aligns across 7 bases. This CDR3 contains 16 residues. The V gene's germline CDR1 is MDHEN and CDR2 SYDVKM. The J segment lost 4 bases and the V segment lost 3 bases, leaving 11 bases of the junction unmatched.

The chain recombines TRBV24-1 with TRBJ2-1; tentative D call: TRBD1 (6 bases). Trimming pared 2 bases from V and 10 bases from J, leaving 17 bases between. Germline CDR1 and CDR2: KGHDR and SFDVKD. The CDR3 is 15 amino acids. Written as DNA, the CDR3 is TGTGCCACCAGTGATTCCCCTGAACAGGGTAACGAGCAGTTCTTC. As protein: CATSDSPEQGNEQFF.

This chain uses TRBV6-2 or TRBV6-3 with TRBJ2-1, with 14 positions matching TRBD2. Germline CDR1 MNHEY, CDR2 SVGEGT. This CDR3 has 16 amino acids. The V gene end was trimmed by 6 bases and the J gene end by 3 bases; junction bases not matched to a gene: 4. This CDR3 reads CASSPTSGRDYNEQFF. The CDR3 DNA is TGTGCCAGCAGCCCGACTAGCGGGAGGGACTACAATGAGCAGTTCTTC.

The V and J genes are TRBV5-4 and TRBJ2-5, with a tentative D call TRBD1 (6 bases). V dropped 0 bases and J dropped 1 base, with 7 bases sitting between them. Germline loops: CDR1 SGHNT, CDR2 YYREEE (reference sequence). This CDR3 has 14 residues. CDR3 DNA sequence: TGTGCCAGCAGCTTGGCACAGGGCCAAGAGACCCAGTACTTC. The encoded protein is CASSLAQGQETQYF.

The chain couples TRBV28 to TRBJ1-1; D remains unclear. Trimming left V 5 bases short and J 0 bases short, with 10 bases between. Germline-derived CDR1 and CDR2 are MDHEN and SYDVKM. The CDR3 spans 14 residues. The CDR3 sequence is CASSLHGMNTEAFF. Written as DNA, the CDR3 is TGTGCCAGCAGTCTCCACGGGATGAACACTGAAGCTTTCTTT.

The rearrangement uses TRBV19 and TRBJ2-7; TRBD2 is a possible D gene (5 bases). CDR1 LNHDA and CDR2 SQIVND come from the germline V gene (reference sequence). Deletions cut 2 bases from V and 8 bases from J, with 10 bases between. The CDR3 runs to 12 residues. The CDR3 DNA reads TGTGCCAGTAGTATAAGGACGGGAAAGCAGTACTTC. Translating it yields CASSIRTGKQYF.

The chain is built from TRBV3-1 (or the pseudogene TRBV3-2) and TRBJ1-2, with TRBD1 matching over 8 bases. The junction had 2 bases not matched to a gene; V was cut back by 4 bases and J by 4 bases. This CDR3 spans 13 amino acids. CDR1 is LGHDT and CDR2 is YNNKEL in the germline V gene (reference sequence). The CDR3 is CASSPQGAYGYTF. As DNA, the CDR3 is TGTGCCAGCAGCCCCCAGGGGGCCTATGGCTACACCTTC.

The chain couples TRBV15 to TRBJ2-1, with TRBD2 matching over 10 bases. The CDR3 has 16 amino acids. Germline values: CDR1 LNHNV, CDR2 YYDKDF (reference sequence). J was trimmed by 6 bases and V by 5 bases; bases with no gene match: 10. CDR3 in amino acids: CATSAPSGRGTNEQFF. Written as DNA, the CDR3 is TGTGCCACCAGCGCCCCTAGCGGGAGAGGTACCAATGAGCAGTTCTTC.

This clone was recorded once. This rearrangement joins TRBV6-6 to TRBJ1-4; the match to TRBD1 covers 7 bases. Germline loops: CDR1 MNHNY, CDR2 SVGAGI (reference sequence). This CDR3 comprises 13 residues. J lost 4 bases, V lost 7 bases, and 3 bases had no gene match. CDR3 sequence reads: CASTTGNNEKLFF. In nucleotides, the CDR3 is TGTGCCAGCACGACAGGGAATAATGAAAAACTGTTTTTT.

V is TRBV6-5 and J is TRBJ2-1; D might be TRBD1 (6 bases). Trimming stripped 6 bases from V and 3 bases from J, with 12 bases between. This CDR3 region has 14 residues. Germline V CDR1 and CDR2: MNHEY, SVGAGI. The DNA of the CDR3 is TGTGCCAGCAGCAAACAGGGCTACTACAATGAGCAGTTCTTC. Its translation is CASSKQGYYNEQFF.

J is TRBJ2-1 and V is TRBV19, with TRBD1 identical over 7 bases. The CDR3 has 14 amino acids. Germline trimming cut 7 bases from V and 5 bases from J; bases unmatched to any gene: 8. Looked up from germline, CDR1 is LNHDA and CDR2 is SQIVND (reference sequence). CDR3 in amino acids: CASTLGGSNNEQFF. The CDR3 DNA follows: TGTGCCAGTACTTTAGGGGGCTCGAACAATGAGCAGTTCTTC.

The rearrangement joins TRBV7-2 to TRBJ1-3; D remains ambiguous. The CDR3 runs 15 residues. Trimming took 1 base from V and 4 from J, leaving 11 bases between them. Germline CDR1 is SGHTA and CDR2 is FQGNSA. The CDR3 nucleotides are TGTGCCAGCAGCTTAGGAGGGCTCCCGGGAAACACCATATATTTT. Its translation: CASSLGGLPGNTIYF.

The chain is built from TRBV27 and TRBJ2-5, with 12 bases fitting TRBD2. Germline V gives CDR1 MNHEY, CDR2 SMNVEV (reference sequence). The CDR3 runs 16 residues. The ends lost 2 bases at V and 3 bases at J; junction bases unmatched: 4. CDR3 nucleotide sequence: TGTGCCAGCAGTTTAGGCCGGACTAGCGGGGAAGAGACCCAGTACTTC. Translation gives CASSLGRTSGEETQYF.

This chain joins TRBV19 and TRBJ2-6; TRBD1 agrees at 8 bases. The CDR3 length is 16 residues. The trim removed 5 bases at V and 1 base at J, leaving 4 bases unmatched. CDR1 and CDR2 (germline): LNHDA, SQIVND (reference sequence). CDR3 nucleotide sequence: TGTGCCAGTAGTGCCCGACAGGGGTCTGGGGCCAACGTCCTGACTTTC. Residues: CASSARQGSGANVLTF. Filled out from reference TRBV19 and TRBJ2-6, the complete variable domain reads DGGITQSPKYLFRKEGQNVTLSCEQNLNHDAMYWYRQDPGQGLRLIYYSQIVNDFQKGDIAEGYSVSREKKESFPLTVTSAQKNPTAFYLCASSARQGSGANVLTFGAGSRLTVL.

The chain links TRBV7-2 to TRBJ2-1; 10 bases agree with TRBD2. Germline CDR1 reads SGHTA; CDR2 reads FQGNSA. This CDR3 contains 17 residues. With 5 bases clipped from V and 3 bases from J, the junction kept 10 bases outside the gene matches. CDR3 amino acids: CASSREPAGGVYNEQFF. DNA for the CDR3: TGTGCCAGCAGCCGGGAGCCAGCGGGAGGGGTCTACAATGAGCAGTTCTTC.

The V gene is TRBV30, the J gene TRBJ2-7; D is undetermined. Trimming left V 2 bases short and J 3 bases short, with 8 bases between. Germline lookup yields CDR1 GTSNPN and CDR2 SVGIG (reference sequence). The CDR3 consists of 12 residues. The CDR3 here is CAWSLTRYEQYF. In nucleotides, the CDR3 is TGTGCCTGGAGTTTAACGCGCTACGAGCAGTACTTC.

The rearrangement uses TRBV6-1 and TRBJ1-5; 7 bases align to TRBD1. The CDR3 contains 18 residues. Germline CDR1 MNHNS, CDR2 SASEGT. V lost 3 bases and J lost 0; bases outside the gene matches: 11. The CDR3 spells CASSDLARGIGSNQPQHF. The CDR3, as DNA: TGTGCCAGCAGTGACCTCGCCAGGGGGATAGGTAGCAATCAGCCCCAGCATTTT.

V and J are TRBV6-5 and TRBJ1-6, with 10 nucleotides matching TRBD1. From germline, CDR1 is MNHEY and CDR2 SVGAGI. The V and J ends lost 5 bases and 10 bases, in that order; junction bases with no gene match: 5. This CDR3 comprises 14 residues. The CDR3 DNA is TGTGCCAGCAGTACGGGACAGGGGTACTCACCCCTCCACTTT. Translating it yields CASSTGQGYSPLHF.

V usage is TRBV2 and J usage is TRBJ1-1, with D tentatively TRBD1 (5 bases). CDR1 and CDR2 from the germline V gene are SNHLY and FYNNEI. This CDR3 is 12 amino acids long. Trimming cost V 5 bases and J 8 bases, with 12 bases left between them. CDR3 sequence reads: CASSFLGQEAFF. DNA for the CDR3: TGTGCCAGCAGTTTCCTGGGGCAAGAAGCTTTCTTT.

V and J are TRBV6-5 and TRBJ1-2; no clear D gene. V was shortened by 0 bases and J by 8 bases, with 4 bases between the two germline ends. This CDR3 has 11 amino acids. Germline V gene sequence: CDR1 MNHEY, CDR2 SVGAGI. CDR3 coding DNA: TGTGCCAGCAGTTACTCAGCCGGCTACACCTTC. Translation: CASSYSAGYTF.

The V gene is TRBV7-2, the J gene TRBJ2-1, with 7 bases matching TRBD2. V shed 6 bases and J 7 bases; nucleotides not matched to a gene: 15. This CDR3 is 16 amino acids long. Germline V CDR1 and CDR2: SGHTA, FQGNSA. The CDR3 DNA reads TGTGCCAGCAGTTACCACGGGGCGGGAGTGGGGAATGAGCAGTTCTTC. It specifies CASSYHGAGVGNEQFF.